The entry below describes one T cell receptor (beta chain). The sample belongs to a study of PD-1 blockade in classical Hodgkin lymphoma. Time point reported: cycle 4 day 1 (C4D1), after more than five weeks of nivolumab. Each patient experienced a relapse that followed autologous stem cell transplantation, and brentuximab vedotin exposure varied. The CDR3 has 15 residues. CDR1 and CDR2 from the germline V gene are SEHNR and FQNEAQ (reference sequence). The V gene lost 5 bases and the J gene lost 0 bases, with 13 bases spanning the gap. Some clones are missing from TCRdb's copy, which holds only in-frame ones; the method was immunoSEQ multiplex PCR. The table shows under 9,500 clones, with around nine tenths occurring only once.

The gene calls are TRBV7-9 and TRBJ2-5; D unclear. Sample: peripheral blood mononuclear cells (PBMCs), taken before the fourth cycle of nivolumab. The receptor comes from a human donor with classical Hodgkin lymphoma. The CDR3 is CASSPQSENQETQYF. DNA of the CDR3: TGTGCCAGCAGCCCTCAAAGCGAGAACCAAGAGACCCAGTACTTC.